The rows below give T cell receptor beta chains drawn from one sample of a study of blood T cell repertoires in COVID-19. TCRdb's table, derived via immunoSEQ multiplex PCR, lists solely in-frame clones and lacks some. The table has hundreds of thousands of clones, 87% seen once. Sequences were obtained from peripheral blood. These TCRs come from a man between 60 and 75 years old who had recovered from COVID-19. CDR3s include the opening cysteine and the closing phenylalanine or tryptophan. A D gene is named only where the DNA matches it firmly. Clone size is not always given. Where it is, it says once, few, many or a class for expanded clones.

j_gene: TRBJ1-5; v_gene: TRBV4-1; d_gene: .; abundance: .; len: 17; CDR3nt: TGCGCCAGCAGCCAAGATTGGGGTAATAGGGGGAATCAGCCCCAGCATTTT; CDR3aa: CASSQDWGNRGNQPQHF
j_gene: TRBJ2-7; v_gene: TRBV27; d_gene: TRBD2; abundance: .; len: 15; CDR3nt: TGTGCCAGCAGTTCACGGGCCCTAGCGGGGGGCCGAAATTTCTTC; CDR3aa: CASSSRALAGGRNFF
j_gene: TRBJ1-6; v_gene: TRBV7-6; d_gene: TRBD1; abundance: .; len: 15; CDR3nt: TGTGCCAGCAGCTTGGACAGGGGTACGAATTCACCCCTCCACTTT; CDR3aa: CASSLDRGTNSPLHF
j_gene: TRBJ1-1; v_gene: TRBV6-5; d_gene: .; abundance: .; len: 13; CDR3nt: TGTGCCAGCAGTATAGCCGGAAACACTGAAGCTTTCTTT; CDR3aa: CASSIAGNTEAFF
j_gene: TRBJ2-7; v_gene: TRBV6-5; d_gene: .; abundance: .; len: 16; CDR3nt: TGTGCCAGCAGTTACCAAGGGGCACGTTTATCCTACGAGCAGTACTTC; CDR3aa: CASSYQGARLSYEQYF
j_gene: TRBJ2-3; v_gene: TRBV2; d_gene: TRBD1; abundance: .; len: 14; CDR3nt: TGTGCCAGCATTCCGGACAGGGGCACAGATACGCAGTATTTT; CDR3aa: CASIPDRGTDTQYF
j_gene: TRBJ1-1; v_gene: TRBV30; d_gene: .; abundance: many; len: 17; CDR3nt: TGTGCCTGGAGTGTACCAAAGGGGAACCGGATCGGCACTGAAGCTTTCTTT; CDR3aa: CAWSVPKGNRIGTEAFF
j_gene: TRBJ2-2; v_gene: TRBV5-1; d_gene: .; abundance: .; len: 15; CDR3nt: TGCGCCAGCAGCTTCTACCCGAAAATCGGGGGGGAGCTGTTTTTT; CDR3aa: CASSFYPKIGGELFF
j_gene: TRBJ2-1; v_gene: TRBV21-1; d_gene: .; abundance: .; len: 16; CDR3nt: TGTGCCAGCAGGGGGCCGACAGGGGGCTTCTACAATGAGCAGTTCTTC; CDR3aa: CASRGPTGGFYNEQFF
j_gene: TRBJ1-1; v_gene: TRBV2; d_gene: .; abundance: .; len: 13; CDR3nt: TGTGCCAGCAGTTCTAGGGGGAACACTGAAGCTTTCTTT; CDR3aa: CASSSRGNTEAFF
j_gene: TRBJ2-3; v_gene: TRBV5-6; d_gene: .; abundance: .; len: 13; CDR3nt: TGTGCCAGCAGCTTGGTTGGAGGAGATACGCAGTATTTT; CDR3aa: CASSLVGGDTQYF
j_gene: TRBJ2-1; v_gene: TRBV6-5; d_gene: .; abundance: .; len: 15; CDR3nt: TGTGCCAGCAGTTACCGGCGGCCTACCTACAATGAGCAGTTCTTC; CDR3aa: CASSYRRPTYNEQFF
j_gene: TRBJ1-1; v_gene: TRBV28; d_gene: TRBD1; abundance: .; len: 15; CDR3nt: TGTGCCAGCAGTTTATCGAAGACAGGGCCCACTGAAGCTTTCTTT; CDR3aa: CASSLSKTGPTEAFF
j_gene: TRBJ2-5; v_gene: TRBV4-2; d_gene: TRBD1; abundance: once; len: 14; CDR3nt: TGTGCCAGCAGCCTTGACAGGGGATGGGAGACCCAGTACTTC; CDR3aa: CASSLDRGWETQYF
j_gene: TRBJ2-5; v_gene: TRBV28; d_gene: TRBD1; abundance: .; len: 15; CDR3nt: TGTGCCAGCAGCTACACCGACAGGGACGAAGAGACCCAGTACTTC; CDR3aa: CASSYTDRDEETQYF
j_gene: TRBJ2-1; v_gene: TRBV29-1; d_gene: TRBD2; abundance: .; len: 15; CDR3nt: TGCAGCGTTGAACCCTCTAGCGGGGGGGCGAATGAGCAGTTCTTC; CDR3aa: CSVEPSSGGANEQFF
j_gene: TRBJ1-4; v_gene: TRBV4-2; d_gene: TRBD1; abundance: .; len: 20; CDR3nt: TGTGCCAGCAGCCAGGACACTCGGACAGGGGGTATAGTAACTAATGAAAAACTGTTTTTT; CDR3aa: CASSQDTRTGGIVTNEKLFF
j_gene: TRBJ1-6; v_gene: TRBV5-5; d_gene: TRBD1; abundance: .; len: 16; CDR3nt: TGTGCCAGCAGCTTAACACCACGACAGGGTCAGACACCCCTCCACTTT; CDR3aa: CASSLTPRQGQTPLHF
j_gene: TRBJ2-7; v_gene: TRBV27; d_gene: .; abundance: .; len: 14; CDR3nt: TGTGCCAGCAGCCTGACCAGGGGCCTATACGAGCAGTACTTC; CDR3aa: CASSLTRGLYEQYF
j_gene: TRBJ1-6; v_gene: TRBV27; d_gene: TRBD1; abundance: .; len: 18; CDR3nt: TGTGCCAGCAGTTTACGACCCGCAGGGGGCGGCTATAATTCACCCCTCCACTTT; CDR3aa: CASSLRPAGGGYNSPLHF
j_gene: TRBJ2-7; v_gene: TRBV28; d_gene: TRBD1; abundance: .; len: 12; CDR3nt: TGTGCCAGCGACGACAGGGGTTACGAGCAGTACTTC; CDR3aa: CASDDRGYEQYF
j_gene: TRBJ1-1; v_gene: TRBV5-6; d_gene: .; abundance: .; len: 12; CDR3nt: TGTGCCAGCAGCTCCACCAGCGCTGAAGCTTTCTTT; CDR3aa: CASSSTSAEAFF
j_gene: TRBJ1-2; v_gene: TRBV29-1; d_gene: .; abundance: .; len: 14; CDR3nt: TGCAGCGTTGGGAGCAGGGGCGCGGACTATGGCTACACCTTC; CDR3aa: CSVGSRGADYGYTF